The rows below give T cell receptor beta chains drawn from one sample of a study of blood T cell repertoires in COVID-19. Generated by immunoSEQ multiplex PCR, the TCRdb table keeps only in-frame clones and is missing some. The sample yields around 140,000 clones, around 81% seen once. Input material: peripheral blood. The receptors originated from a woman aged 60-75 years with acute or convalescent COVID-19. The CDR3 runs from the conserved cysteine through the conserved F or W. The D gene is left open where the match is weak. Not every row has a clone size; where given, it reads once, few, many or a size class.

v_call	d_call	clone_size	j_call	cdr3_nt	cdr3_aa
TRBV6-5	TRBD1	-	TRBJ1-2	TGTGCCACCCCCCCGGGACAGAACTATGGCTACACCTTC	CATPPGQNYGYTF
TRBV5-1	-	-	TRBJ1-1	TGCGCCAGCAAGGGGAGGTCGGACACTGAAGCTTTCTTT	CASKGRSDTEAFF
TRBV24-1	-	few	TRBJ2-2	TGTGCCACCAGTGATTTTTATGCGGCGGGAAGTCGGCCCGGGGAGCTGTTTTTT	CATSDFYAAGSRPGELFF
TRBV11-3	TRBD1	-	TRBJ2-1	TGTGCCAGCAGCTTAGAGGGGACAGCCGGCGAGCAGTTCTTC	CASSLEGTAGEQFF
TRBV18	-	-	TRBJ1-5	TGTGCCAGCTCACCAGGACAGAGCAATCAGCCCCAGCATTTT	CASSPGQSNQPQHF
TRBV21-1	-	-	TRBJ2-3	TGTGCCAGCAGCAACGGACTAGCGGAGTTAGGAGATACGCAGTATTTT	CASSNGLAELGDTQYF
TRBV6-6	-	few	TRBJ2-7	TGTGCCAGCAGCGGGACACACCCCTACGAGCAGTACTTC	CASSGTHPYEQYF
TRBV28	-	-	TRBJ2-7	TGTGCCAGCAGTTTCGGCAGGGTATACGAGCAGTACTTC	CASSFGRVYEQYF
TRBV6-2/TRBV6-3	-	-	TRBJ1-2	TGTGCCAGCAGTCAGGGGTATGGCTATGGCTACACCTTC	CASSQGYGYGYTF
TRBV28	-	-	TRBJ1-6	TGTGCCAGCAGACCACCAGACAGAGATAATTCACCCCTCCACTTT	CASRPPDRDNSPLHF
TRBV6-2/TRBV6-3	-	-	TRBJ1-5	TGTGCCAGCAGTACAGTTTCAGAAAATCAGCCCCAGCATTTT	CASSTVSENQPQHF
TRBV5-1	-	-	TRBJ1-2	TGCGCCAGCAGCTTGAGTGAGAACTATGGCTACACCTTC	CASSLSENYGYTF
TRBV19	-	-	TRBJ1-5	TGTGCCAGTAGTGTACAGCTTAATCAGCCCCAGCATTTT	CASSVQLNQPQHF
TRBV6-1	-	-	TRBJ1-2	TGTGCCAGCAGTGAGGTTAGCTACCGGGTCGCTCATTATGGCTACACCTTC	CASSEVSYRVAHYGYTF
TRBV7-9	TRBD1	-	TRBJ2-1	TGTGCCAGCAGCTTAATTTGGGTGGACAGGGCGGGCAATGAGCAGTTCTTC	CASSLIWVDRAGNEQFF
TRBV7-6	TRBD2	once	TRBJ2-7	TGTGCCAGCAGCTCGATACTAGCGGGAGCGGGCGAGCAGTACTTC	CASSSILAGAGEQYF
TRBV28	-	-	TRBJ2-7	TGTGCCAGCAGTTTGACAGTCGTAACCTACGAGCAGTACTTC	CASSLTVVTYEQYF
TRBV28	-	few	TRBJ2-2	TGTGCCAGCAGTTTCGGGAGACCGAAGAACACCGGGGAGCTGTTTTTT	CASSFGRPKNTGELFF
TRBV30	-	few	TRBJ1-1	TGTGCCTGGAGTGTGAGCATAGCGGGGACTGAAGCTTTCTTT	CAWSVSIAGTEAFF
TRBV9	-	-	TRBJ2-7	TGTGCCAGCAGCGTAGAGGATTTCGGCGGGGACGAGCAGTACTTC	CASSVEDFGGDEQYF
TRBV2	TRBD1	-	TRBJ2-3	TGTGCCAGCAGTGAATACGCACCAGGGGGAGCGTACACAGATACGCAGTATTTT	CASSEYAPGGAYTDTQYF
TRBV19	-	-	TRBJ2-3	TGTGCCAGTAGTCCACGGGACACAGATACGCAGTATTTT	CASSPRDTDTQYF
TRBV11-1	TRBD1	-	TRBJ2-7	TGTGCCAGCAGCCCAGGGGGATCCTACGAGCAGTACTTC	CASSPGGSYEQYF
TRBV24-1	-	-	TRBJ2-1	TGTGCCACCAGTGACCCCGACTTGGAGGGGGCATCTTACAATGAGCAGTTCTTC	CATSDPDLEGASYNEQFF
TRBV20-1	TRBD2	-	TRBJ2-7	TGCAGTGCTAGTCCCGGACTAGCGTACCCGAGCGAGCAGTACTTC	CSASPGLAYPSEQYF
TRBV11-3	TRBD1	-	TRBJ1-1	TGTGCCAGCAGCCCTCGGACAGGGGCGACTGAAGCTTTCTTT	CASSPRTGATEAFF
TRBV28	TRBD1	-	TRBJ2-1	TGTGCCAGCAAGGGGACAGGGGGGTATGCGGAGCAGTTCTTC	CASKGTGGYAEQFF
TRBV12-3/TRBV12-4	-	-	TRBJ2-7	TGTGCCAGCAGTTTAGGGGGCTTGGAGGAGCAGTACTTC	CASSLGGLEEQYF
TRBV5-4	-	-	TRBJ1-1	TGTGCCAGCAGCTTTGCTCGGGGTTCTGCGGGTTATGTGAACACTGAAGCTTTCTTT	CASSFARGSAGYVNTEAFF
TRBV10-3	TRBD1	-	TRBJ2-7	TGTGCCATCAGTGGGGGAGGACAGGGGGCCTACGAGCAGTACTTC	CAISGGGQGAYEQYF
TRBV28	-	-	TRBJ1-1	TGTGCCAGCAGCCAACTAGGGACATTCATGAACACTGAAGCTTTCTTT	CASSQLGTFMNTEAFF
TRBV28	-	-	TRBJ1-2	TGTGCCAGCAGTTTAGGGACTGTAGACTATGGCTACACCTTC	CASSLGTVDYGYTF
TRBV28	TRBD1	-	TRBJ2-7	TGTGCCACCGGGACAGGGGGATCCTACGAGCAGTACTTC	CATGTGGSYEQYF
TRBV19	-	-	TRBJ1-2	TGTGCCAGTAGTAGCGGGGCCGAGTACTATGGCTACACCTTC	CASSSGAEYYGYTF
TRBV20-1	-	-	TRBJ1-1	TGCAGTGCCAAGAGGGGGACTGAAGCTTTCTTT	CSAKRGTEAFF
TRBV21-1	-	-	TRBJ1-1	TGTGCCAGCAGCAAAGCGCTTTGTACAGGGATGAACACTGAAGCTTTCTTT	CASSKALCTGMNTEAFF
TRBV4-1	TRBD2	-	TRBJ2-2	TGCGCCAGCAGCAGACTAGCGGGAGTAGGCACCGGGGAGCTGTTTTTT	CASSRLAGVGTGELFF
TRBV7-9	-	once	TRBJ2-7	TGTGCCAGCAGCGCACCACAGGGCGACGAGCAGTACTTC	CASSAPQGDEQYF
TRBV4-1	TRBD1	once	TRBJ1-2	TGCGCCAGCAGCCACGGGACGAGGACAGGGGGCGTGAGCGTTCCTGGGGATCGCTACACCTTC	CASSHGTRTGGVSVPGDRYTF
TRBV5-1	-	-	TRBJ2-2	TGCGCCAGCAGCTTGGGTCCCGTGGAGGACACCGGGGAGCTGTTTTTT	CASSLGPVEDTGELFF
TRBV7-8	-	-	TRBJ2-1	TGTGCCAGCAGCTCAGGAGCGGGTACCTACAATGAGCAGTTCTTC	CASSSGAGTYNEQFF
TRBV28	TRBD2	-	TRBJ2-3	TGTGCCAGCAGTTTAGAGCGGGAGTTAACAGATACGCAGTATTTT	CASSLERELTDTQYF
TRBV30	TRBD2	-	TRBJ2-3	TGTGCCTGGAGGCCAGCGGGATTGGGTACGCAGTATTTT	CAWRPAGLGTQYF